The clone carrying this T cell receptor (beta chain) came up once. Its specificity is not known. The data derive from a study of cytotoxic CD8 clonotypes in ibrutinib-treated CLL. The repertoire was sequenced with immunoSEQ multiplex PCR; TCRdb's copy has only in-frame clones and lacks some. In the table there are about 4,500 clones, around 83% of which are singletons. CDR1 and CDR2 from the germline V gene are SNHLY and FYNNEI. The V end was cut by 4 bases, the J end by 1 base, with 10 bases between. The CDR3 is 14 residues long. Study observations and caveats: Shared public clonotypes were rare, and on treatment they either got smaller or stayed the same. Baseline levels of clonality went above those of age-matched healthy donors and moved with circulating CD8+ T-cell counts. Clonality showed a rise at ibrutinib response that reversed toward baseline at progression.

Roughly 2 micrograms of genomic DNA from cryopreserved PBMCs went into TCR beta libraries. This TCR was sampled from a human donor with chronic lymphocytic leukemia. This sequence joins TRBV2 and TRBJ2-5, with a possible D match to TRBD1 (6 bases). Sample: PBMCs, taken before ibrutinib treatment. CDR3: CASSATDSQETQYF. CDR3 sequence (DNA): TGTGCCAGCAGTGCGACGGACAGCCAAGAGACCCAGTACTTC.